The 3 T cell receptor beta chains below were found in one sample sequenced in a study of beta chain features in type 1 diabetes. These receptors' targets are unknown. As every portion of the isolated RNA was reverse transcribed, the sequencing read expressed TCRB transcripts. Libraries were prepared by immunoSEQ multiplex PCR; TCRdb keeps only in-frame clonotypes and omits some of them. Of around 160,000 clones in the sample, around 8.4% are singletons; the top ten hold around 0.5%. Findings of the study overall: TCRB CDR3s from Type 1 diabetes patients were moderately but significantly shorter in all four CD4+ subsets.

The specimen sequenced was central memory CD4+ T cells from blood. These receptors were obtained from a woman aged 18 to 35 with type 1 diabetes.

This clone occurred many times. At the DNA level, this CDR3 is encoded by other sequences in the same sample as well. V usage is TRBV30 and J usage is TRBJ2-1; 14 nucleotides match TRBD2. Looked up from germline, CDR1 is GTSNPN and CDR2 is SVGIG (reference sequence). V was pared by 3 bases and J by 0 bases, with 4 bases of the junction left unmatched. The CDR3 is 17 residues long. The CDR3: CAWRRLAGGSSYNEQFF. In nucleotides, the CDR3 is TGTGCCTGGAGGAGACTAGCGGGAGGGAGCTCCTACAATGAGCAGTTCTTC.

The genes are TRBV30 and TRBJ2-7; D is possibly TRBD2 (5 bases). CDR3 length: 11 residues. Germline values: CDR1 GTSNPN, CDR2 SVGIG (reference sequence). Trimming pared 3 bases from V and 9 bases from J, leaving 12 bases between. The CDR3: CAWSVRGWQYF. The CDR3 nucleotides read TGTGCCTGGAGCGTTCGAGGGTGGCAGTACTTC.

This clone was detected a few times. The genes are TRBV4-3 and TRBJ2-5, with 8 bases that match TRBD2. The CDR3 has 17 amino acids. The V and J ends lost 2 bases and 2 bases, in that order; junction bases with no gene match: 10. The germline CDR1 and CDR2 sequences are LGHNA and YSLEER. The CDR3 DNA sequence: TGCGCCAGCAGCCAACATCCCCGACTAGCGAGGCAAGAGACCCAGTACTTC. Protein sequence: CASSQHPRLARQETQYF.